The clone carrying this T cell receptor (beta chain) was picked up a small number of times. Its antigen is unidentified. Germline CDR1 reads SGHTA; CDR2 reads FQGNSA. Trimming removed 1 base from V and 5 bases from J, with 6 bases in between. CDR3 length: 13 residues. The record originates from a study of T-cell memory formation after mild COVID-19. Study-wide context: Among the donors, TCR clusters were largely specific to each donor. Study-wide findings and caveats: Pre-infection memory harbored some responding clones, suggesting cross-reactive memory joined. Clones that contracted from day 15 to 85 were balanced CD4/CD8, while later expanders leaned CD4+.

The TCR alpha and TCR beta cDNA libraries, bearing sample barcodes and UMIs, were generated by 5'RACE using constant-segment primers. MiXCR, applied by TCRdb to the 5' RACE reads, yields one record per CDR3 protein. Found here are under 700,000 distinct CDR3 sequences, roughly 22% of them singletons; the top ten hold roughly an eighth. The chain has TRBV7-2 and TRBJ2-1; D remains unclear. This sequence originates from an adult woman who had mild COVID-19 (a few samples of this study predate the infection). Cell type and time point are not known. The sample consisted of PBMCs or a T cell subset sorted from them (not recorded which). CDR3 region: CASSLERDNEQFF. The CDR3, as DNA: TGTGCCAGCAGCTTAGAGCGCGACAATGAGCAGTTCTTC.